The subject of this entry is one T cell receptor beta chain. Its antigen is not known. The record originates from a study of T cell responses to AZD1222 COVID-19 vaccine. Findings and limits, study-wide: Only a handful of AZD1222 recipients, roughly 6 in all, had baseline seropositivity. Repertoires were obtained only post-peak T cell response.

This table comes from immunoSEQ multiplex PCR, and its TCRdb copy is limited to in-frame clones, with some not included. Among 150,000 to 200,000 clones listed, approximately 93% were seen once. Germline V lookup: CDR1 MGHDK, CDR2 SYGVNS. The V gene lost 0 bases and the J gene lost 5 bases, with 10 bases spanning the gap. This CDR3 contains 14 residues. The chain combines TRBV25-1 with TRBJ1-2; D is possibly TRBD1 (6 bases). The receptor comes from an adult in good health. The sample consisted of peripheral blood, taken on day 0 of AZD1222 vaccination. CDR3 sequence: CASSEYTGWYGYTF. The CDR3 DNA follows: TGTGCCAGCAGTGAATATACAGGGTGGTATGGCTACACCTTC.